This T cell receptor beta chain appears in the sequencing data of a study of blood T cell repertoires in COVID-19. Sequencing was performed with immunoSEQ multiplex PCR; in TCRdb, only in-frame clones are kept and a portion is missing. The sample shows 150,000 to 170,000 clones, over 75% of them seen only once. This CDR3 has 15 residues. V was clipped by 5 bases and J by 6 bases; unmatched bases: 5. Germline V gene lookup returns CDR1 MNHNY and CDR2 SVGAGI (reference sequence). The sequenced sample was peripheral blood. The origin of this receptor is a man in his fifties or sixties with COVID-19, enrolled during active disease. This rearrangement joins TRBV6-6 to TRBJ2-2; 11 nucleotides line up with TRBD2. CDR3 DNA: TGTGCCAGCAGTCCCCGACTAGCGGGGTCCGGGGAGCTGTTTTTT. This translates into CASSPRLAGSGELFF.